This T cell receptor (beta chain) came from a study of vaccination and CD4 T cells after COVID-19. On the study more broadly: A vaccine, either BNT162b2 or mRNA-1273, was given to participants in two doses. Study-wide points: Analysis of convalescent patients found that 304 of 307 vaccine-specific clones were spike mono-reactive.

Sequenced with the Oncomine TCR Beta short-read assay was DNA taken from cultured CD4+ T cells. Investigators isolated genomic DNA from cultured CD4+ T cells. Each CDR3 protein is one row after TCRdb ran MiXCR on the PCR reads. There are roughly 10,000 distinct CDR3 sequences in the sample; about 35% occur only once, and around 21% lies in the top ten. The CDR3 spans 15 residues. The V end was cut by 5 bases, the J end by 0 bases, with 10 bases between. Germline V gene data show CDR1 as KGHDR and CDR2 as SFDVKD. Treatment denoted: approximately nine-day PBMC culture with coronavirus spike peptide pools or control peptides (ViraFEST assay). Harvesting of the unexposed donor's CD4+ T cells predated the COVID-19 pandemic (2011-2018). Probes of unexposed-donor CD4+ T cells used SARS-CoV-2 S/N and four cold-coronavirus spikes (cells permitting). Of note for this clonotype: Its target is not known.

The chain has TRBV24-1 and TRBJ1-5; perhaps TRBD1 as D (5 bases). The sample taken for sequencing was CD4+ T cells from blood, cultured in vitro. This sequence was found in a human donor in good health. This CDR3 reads CATSGQGHSNQPQHF. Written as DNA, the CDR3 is TGTGCCACCAGTGGTCAGGGCCATAGCAATCAGCCCCAGCATTTT.